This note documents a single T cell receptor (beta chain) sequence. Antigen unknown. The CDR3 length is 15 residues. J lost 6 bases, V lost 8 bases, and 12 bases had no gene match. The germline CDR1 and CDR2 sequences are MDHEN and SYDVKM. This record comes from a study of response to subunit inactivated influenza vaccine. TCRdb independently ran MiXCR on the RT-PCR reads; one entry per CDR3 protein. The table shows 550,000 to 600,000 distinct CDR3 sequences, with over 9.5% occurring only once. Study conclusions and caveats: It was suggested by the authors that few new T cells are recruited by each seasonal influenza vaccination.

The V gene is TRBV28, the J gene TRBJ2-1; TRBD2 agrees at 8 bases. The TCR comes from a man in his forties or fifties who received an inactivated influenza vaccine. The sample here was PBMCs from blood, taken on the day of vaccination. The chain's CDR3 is CASGLTSGSFNEQFF. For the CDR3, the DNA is TGTGCCAGCGGGCTAACCAGCGGGAGCTTCAATGAGCAGTTCTTC.